This note documents a single T cell receptor beta chain sequence. Its antigen is still unknown. The PCR contained 60 Vbeta and 13 Jbeta primers. Clones were sequenced by immunoSEQ multiplex PCR, and TCRdb holds only the in-frame ones, with some missing. The table shows fewer than 110,000 clones, with 75% to 85% occurring only once. Healthy bone marrow donors made up the donor group. This sample is drawn from a study of cytomegalovirus exposure and HLA in healthy donors. The CDR3 is 15 amino acids. V gave up 2 bases and J gave up 3 bases, with 14 bases separating them. Per the germline V gene, CDR1 is KGHSH and CDR2 is LQKENI. Study-wide results and caveats: Previously analyzed data showed that most TCR beta V segments were productive at a frequency of about 87% or about 30%. Most TCR sequences proved rare, with some public TCRs found in many donors. Confirmation in vitro established that a few CMV-associated chains were specific for CMV antigens.

The rearrangement joins TRBV18 to TRBJ2-7, with D perhaps matching TRBD1 (6 bases). Sequencing used PBMCs. The clonotype comes from a woman between 18 and 30 years old in good health and CMV-seropositive. For the CDR3, the DNA is TGTGCCAGCTCACCAGGGGCAGGGGCAAACTACGAGCAGTACTTC. It codes for CASSPGAGANYEQYF.